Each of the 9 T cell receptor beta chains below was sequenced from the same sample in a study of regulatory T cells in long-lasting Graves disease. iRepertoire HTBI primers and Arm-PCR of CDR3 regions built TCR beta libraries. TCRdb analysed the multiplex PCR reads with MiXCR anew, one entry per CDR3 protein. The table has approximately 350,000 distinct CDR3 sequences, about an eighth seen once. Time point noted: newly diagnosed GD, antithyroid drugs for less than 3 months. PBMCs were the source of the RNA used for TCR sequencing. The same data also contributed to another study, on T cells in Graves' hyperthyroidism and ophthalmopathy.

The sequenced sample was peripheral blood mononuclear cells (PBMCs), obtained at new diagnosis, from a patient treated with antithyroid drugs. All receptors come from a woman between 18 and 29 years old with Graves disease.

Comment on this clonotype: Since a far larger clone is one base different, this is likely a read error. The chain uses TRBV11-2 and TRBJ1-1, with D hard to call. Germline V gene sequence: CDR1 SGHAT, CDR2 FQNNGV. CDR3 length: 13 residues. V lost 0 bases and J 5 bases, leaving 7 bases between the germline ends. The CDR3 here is CASSLDGETEAFF. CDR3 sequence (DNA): TGTGCCAGCAGCTTAGATGGGGAAACTGAAGCTTTCTTT.

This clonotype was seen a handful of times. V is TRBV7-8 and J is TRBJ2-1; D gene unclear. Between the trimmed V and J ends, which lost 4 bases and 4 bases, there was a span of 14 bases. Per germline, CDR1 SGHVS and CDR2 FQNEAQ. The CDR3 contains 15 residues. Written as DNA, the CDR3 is TGTGCCAGCAGCTCCTACCTCACCGGTTACAATGAGCAGTTCTTC. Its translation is CASSSYLTGYNEQFF.

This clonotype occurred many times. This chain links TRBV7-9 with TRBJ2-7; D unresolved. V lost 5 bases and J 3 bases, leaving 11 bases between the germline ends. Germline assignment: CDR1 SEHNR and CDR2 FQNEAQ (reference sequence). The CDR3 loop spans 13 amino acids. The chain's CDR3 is CASSPLGIYEQYF. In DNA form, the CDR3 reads TGTGCCAGCAGCCCCCTCGGAATCTACGAGCAGTACTTC.

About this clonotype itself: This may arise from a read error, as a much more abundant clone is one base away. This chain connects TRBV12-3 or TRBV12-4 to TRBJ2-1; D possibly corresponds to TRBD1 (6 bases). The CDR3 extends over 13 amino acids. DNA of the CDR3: TGTGCCAGCAGGCGCCTAGGGGACAATGAGCGGTTCTTC. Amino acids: CASRRLGDNERFF.

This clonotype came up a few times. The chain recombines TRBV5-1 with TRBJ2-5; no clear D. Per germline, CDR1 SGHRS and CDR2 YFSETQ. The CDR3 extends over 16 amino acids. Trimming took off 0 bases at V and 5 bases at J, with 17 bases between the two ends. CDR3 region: CASSLAWAGPMETQYF. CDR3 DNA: TGCGCCAGCAGCTTGGCCTGGGCCGGCCCCATGGAGACCCAGTACTTC. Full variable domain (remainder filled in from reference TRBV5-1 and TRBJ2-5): KAGVTQTPRYLIKTRGQQVTLSCSPISGHRSVSWYQQTPGQGLQFLFEYFSETQRNKGNFPGRFSGRQFSNSRSEMNVSTLELGDSALYLCASSLAWAGPMETQYFGPGTRLLVL.

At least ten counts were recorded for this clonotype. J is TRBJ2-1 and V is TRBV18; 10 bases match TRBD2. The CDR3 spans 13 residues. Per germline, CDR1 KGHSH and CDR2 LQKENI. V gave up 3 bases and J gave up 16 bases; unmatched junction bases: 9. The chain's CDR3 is CASSPLKREGLFF. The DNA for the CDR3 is TGTGCCAGCTCACCTCTAAAGCGGGAGGGCCTCTTCTTC.

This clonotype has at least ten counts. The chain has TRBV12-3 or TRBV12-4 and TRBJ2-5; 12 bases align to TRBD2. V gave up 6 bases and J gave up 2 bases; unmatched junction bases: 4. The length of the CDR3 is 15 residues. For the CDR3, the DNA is TGTGCCAGCAGCAAGACTAGCGGGGGTCAAGAGACCCAGTACTTC. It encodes CASSKTSGGQETQYF.

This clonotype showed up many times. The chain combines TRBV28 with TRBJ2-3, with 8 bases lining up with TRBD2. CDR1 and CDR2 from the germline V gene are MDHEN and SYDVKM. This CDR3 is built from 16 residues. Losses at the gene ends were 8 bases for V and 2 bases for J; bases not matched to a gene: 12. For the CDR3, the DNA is TGTGCCAGCTCCTCTCGGGGGGGAGGGGCCACAGATACGCAGTATTTT. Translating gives CASSSRGGGATDTQYF.

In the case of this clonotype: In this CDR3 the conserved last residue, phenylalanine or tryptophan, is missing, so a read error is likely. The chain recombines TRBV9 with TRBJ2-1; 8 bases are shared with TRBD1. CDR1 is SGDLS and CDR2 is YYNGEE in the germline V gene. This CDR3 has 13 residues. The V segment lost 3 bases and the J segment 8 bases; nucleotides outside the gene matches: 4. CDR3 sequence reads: CASSGQGAHEQFL. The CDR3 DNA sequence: TGTGCCAGCAGCGGTCAGGGGGCCCATGAGCAGTTCCTC.